This T cell receptor (beta chain) is from a study of T cells in Graves' hyperthyroidism and ophthalmopathy. Findings and limits, study-wide: Clonotypes that were expanded in thyroid above 0.001 mostly appeared in blood too.

In this sample, this clonotype turned up many times. The antigen remains unidentified. Amplified TCR beta CDR3 regions derived from RNA transcripts. Primed by the HTBI set, a first-round RT-PCR was run on the TCR CDR3. TCRdb redid the calling of the multiplex PCR reads with MiXCR, one entry per CDR3 protein. The sample carries hundreds of thousands of distinct CDR3 sequences, 15% to 20% recorded once. This CDR3 has 14 residues. Looked up from germline, CDR1 is SGHTA and CDR2 is FQGNSA. Trimming at V came to 5 bases and at J to 7 bases, leaving 6 bases not matched to a gene. Diagnoses used clinical symptoms, serum thyroxine and TRAb, thyroid ultrasound and orbital computed tomography.

The source of this sequence is a woman under 30 with Graves' hyperthyroidism. The gene calls are TRBV7-2 and TRBJ2-2; 8 bases match TRBD2. The sample taken for sequencing was blood. The CDR3: CASSTDRGGGELFF. DNA of the CDR3: TGTGCCAGCAGCACCGACCGGGGGGGCGGGGAGCTGTTTTTT.